The clone carrying this T cell receptor beta chain has at least ten counts. The sample is drawn from a study of spatial heterogeneity in lung cancer. TCRdb reprocessed the 5' RACE reads via MiXCR and lists one record per CDR3 protein. The sample lists 20,000 to 30,000 distinct CDR3 sequences; approximately 5.4% were seen once. Germline assignment: CDR1 SQVTM and CDR2 ANQGSEA. The V end lost 4 bases, the J end lost 4 bases, and 14 bases lay between the germline ends. The CDR3 consists of 14 residues. The time point was: blood at routine non-recurrence follow-up after resection. Whole RNA came from tumor, nontumor lung or frozen PBMC and was sequenced without being sorted.

The specimen comprised PBMCs, sampled at follow-up. The sequence derives from a male donor with early-stage non-small cell lung cancer. This sequence joins TRBV29-1 and TRBJ1-3; D call uncertain. CDR3 protein: CSVGVGGRGNTIYF. In DNA, the CDR3 is TGCAGCGTTGGCGTCGGAGGAAGAGGAAACACCATATATTTT.